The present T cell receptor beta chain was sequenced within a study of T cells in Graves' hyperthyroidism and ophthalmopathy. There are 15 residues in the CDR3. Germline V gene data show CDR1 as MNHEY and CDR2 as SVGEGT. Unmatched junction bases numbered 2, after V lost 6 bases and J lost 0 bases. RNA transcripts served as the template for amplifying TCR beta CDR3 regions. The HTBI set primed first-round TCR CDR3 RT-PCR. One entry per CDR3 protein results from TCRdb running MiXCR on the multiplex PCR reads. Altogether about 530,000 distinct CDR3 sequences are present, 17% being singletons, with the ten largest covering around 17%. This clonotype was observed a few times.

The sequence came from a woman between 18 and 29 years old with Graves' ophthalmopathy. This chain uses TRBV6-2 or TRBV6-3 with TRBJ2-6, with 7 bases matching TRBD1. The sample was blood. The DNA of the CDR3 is TGTGCCAGCAGGGACAGGAGCTCTGGGGCCAACGTCCTGACTTTC. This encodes CASRDRSSGANVLTF.